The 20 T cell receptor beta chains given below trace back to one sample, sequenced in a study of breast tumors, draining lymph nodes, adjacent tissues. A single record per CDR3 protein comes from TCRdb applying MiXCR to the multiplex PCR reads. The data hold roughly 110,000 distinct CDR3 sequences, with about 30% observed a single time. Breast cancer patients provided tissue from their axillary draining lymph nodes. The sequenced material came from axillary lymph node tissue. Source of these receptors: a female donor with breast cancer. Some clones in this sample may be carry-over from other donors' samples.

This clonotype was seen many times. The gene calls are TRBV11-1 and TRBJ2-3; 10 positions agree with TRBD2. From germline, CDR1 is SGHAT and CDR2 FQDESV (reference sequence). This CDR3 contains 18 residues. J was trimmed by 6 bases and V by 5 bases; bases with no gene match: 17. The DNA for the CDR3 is TGTGCCAGCAGCCAGCCGCTAGTGGTAGCGGGAGGTCAGGATACGCAGTATTTT. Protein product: CASSQPLVVAGGQDTQYF.

CDR3 DNA sequence: TGTGCCAGCAGCTCGGGACAGAGGTGGGAGAACACTGAAGCTTTCTTT. Residues: CASSSGQRWENTEAFF. V and J are TRBV5-6 and TRBJ1-1; 7 bases agree with TRBD1. The CDR3 runs to 16 residues. V lost 3 bases and J lost 1; bases outside the gene matches: 9. The V gene's germline CDR1 is SGHDT and CDR2 YYEEEE.

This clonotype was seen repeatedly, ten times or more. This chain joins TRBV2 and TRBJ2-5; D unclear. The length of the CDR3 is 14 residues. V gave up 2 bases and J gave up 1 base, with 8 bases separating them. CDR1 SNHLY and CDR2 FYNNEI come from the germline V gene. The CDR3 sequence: CASSEWLGQETQYF. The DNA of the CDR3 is TGTGCCAGCAGTGAATGGTTGGGCCAAGAGACCCAGTACTTC.

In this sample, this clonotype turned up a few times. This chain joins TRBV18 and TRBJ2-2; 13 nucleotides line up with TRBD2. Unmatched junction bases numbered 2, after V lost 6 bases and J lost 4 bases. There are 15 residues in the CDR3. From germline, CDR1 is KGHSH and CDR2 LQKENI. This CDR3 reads CASSRTSGSTGELFF. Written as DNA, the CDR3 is TGTGCCAGCTCTCGGACTAGCGGGAGCACCGGGGAGCTGTTTTTT.

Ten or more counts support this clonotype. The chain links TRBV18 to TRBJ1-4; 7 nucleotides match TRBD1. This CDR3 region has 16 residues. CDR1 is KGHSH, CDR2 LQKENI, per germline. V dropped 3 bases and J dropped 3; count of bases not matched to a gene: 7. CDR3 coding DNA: TGTGCCAGCTCACCTTGGAGACAGGGCCCTAATGAAAAACTGTTTTTT. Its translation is CASSPWRQGPNEKLFF.

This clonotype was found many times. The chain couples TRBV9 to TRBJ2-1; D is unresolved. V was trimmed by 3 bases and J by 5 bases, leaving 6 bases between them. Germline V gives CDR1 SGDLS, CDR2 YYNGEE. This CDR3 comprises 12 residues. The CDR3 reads CASSAGNNEQFF. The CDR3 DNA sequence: TGTGCCAGCAGCGCCGGTAACAATGAGCAGTTCTTC.

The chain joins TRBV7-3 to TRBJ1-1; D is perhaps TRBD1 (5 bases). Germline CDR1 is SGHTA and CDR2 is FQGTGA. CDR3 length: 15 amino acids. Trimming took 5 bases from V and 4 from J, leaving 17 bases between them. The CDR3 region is CASSPGGRLATEAFF. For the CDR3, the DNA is TGTGCCAGCAGCCCCGGGGGACGTTTAGCCACTGAAGCTTTCTTT.

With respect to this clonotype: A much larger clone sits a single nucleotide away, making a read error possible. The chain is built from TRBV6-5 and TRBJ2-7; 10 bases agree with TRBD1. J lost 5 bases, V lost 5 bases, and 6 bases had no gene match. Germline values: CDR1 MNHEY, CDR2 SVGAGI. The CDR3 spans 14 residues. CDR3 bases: TGTGCCAGCAGTCTCTTGACAGGGGGCGACGAGCAGTACTTC. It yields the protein CASSLLTGGDEQYF.

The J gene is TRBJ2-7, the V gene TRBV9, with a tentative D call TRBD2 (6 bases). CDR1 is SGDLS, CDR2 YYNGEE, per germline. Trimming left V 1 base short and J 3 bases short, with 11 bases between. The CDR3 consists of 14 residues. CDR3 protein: CASSVRWGDYEQYF. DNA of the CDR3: TGTGCCAGCAGCGTACGGTGGGGGGACTACGAGCAGTACTTC.

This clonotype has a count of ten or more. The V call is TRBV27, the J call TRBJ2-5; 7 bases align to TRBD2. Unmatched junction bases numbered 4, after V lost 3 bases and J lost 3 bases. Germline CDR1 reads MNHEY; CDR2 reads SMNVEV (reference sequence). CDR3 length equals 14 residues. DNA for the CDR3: TGTGCCAGCAGTTTCGCAAGCGGGGAAGAGACCCAGTACTTC. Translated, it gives CASSFASGEETQYF.

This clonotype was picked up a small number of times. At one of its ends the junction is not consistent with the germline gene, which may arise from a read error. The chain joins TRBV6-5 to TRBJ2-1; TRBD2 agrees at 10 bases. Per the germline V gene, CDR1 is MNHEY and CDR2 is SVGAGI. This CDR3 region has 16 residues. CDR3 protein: CASSHSPSGGYNEQFF. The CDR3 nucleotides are TGTGCCAGCAGTCACTCGCCTAGCGGGGGCTACAATGAGCAGTTCTTC.

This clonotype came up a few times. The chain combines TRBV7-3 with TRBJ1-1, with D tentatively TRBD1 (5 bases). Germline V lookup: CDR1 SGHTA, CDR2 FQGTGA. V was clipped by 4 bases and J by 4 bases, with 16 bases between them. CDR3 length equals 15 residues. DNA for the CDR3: TGTGCCAGCAGCTCATTCGGGACCTCTGCCACTGAAGCTTTCTTT. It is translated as CASSSFGTSATEAFF.

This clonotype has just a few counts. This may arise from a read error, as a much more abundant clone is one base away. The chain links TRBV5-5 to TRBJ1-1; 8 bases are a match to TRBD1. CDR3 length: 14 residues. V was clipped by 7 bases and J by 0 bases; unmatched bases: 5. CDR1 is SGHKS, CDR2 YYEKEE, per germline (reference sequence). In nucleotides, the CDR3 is TGTGCCAGCCACAGGGGGGCAGTGAACACTGAAGCTTTCTTT. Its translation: CASHRGAVNTEAFF.

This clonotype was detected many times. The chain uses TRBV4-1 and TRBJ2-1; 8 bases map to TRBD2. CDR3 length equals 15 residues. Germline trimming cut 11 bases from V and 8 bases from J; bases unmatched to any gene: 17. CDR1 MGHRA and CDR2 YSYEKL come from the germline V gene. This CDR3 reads CASRDSGTRGYEQFF. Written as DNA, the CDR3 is TGCGCCTCCAGGGACTCGGGGACTAGGGGCTATGAGCAGTTCTTC.

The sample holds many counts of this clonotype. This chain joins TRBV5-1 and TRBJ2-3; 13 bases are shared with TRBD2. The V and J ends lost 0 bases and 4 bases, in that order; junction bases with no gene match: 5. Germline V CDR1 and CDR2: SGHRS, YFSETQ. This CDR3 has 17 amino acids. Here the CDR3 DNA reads TGCGCCAGCAGCTTGGAGAGTGGGACTAGCGGGGCAGATACGCAGTATTTT. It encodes CASSLESGTSGADTQYF. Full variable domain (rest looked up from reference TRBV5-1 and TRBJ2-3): KAGVTQTPRYLIKTRGQQVTLSCSPISGHRSVSWYQQTPGQGLQFLFEYFSETQRNKGNFPGRFSGRQFSNSRSEMNVSTLELGDSALYLCASSLESGTSGADTQYFGPGTRLTVL.

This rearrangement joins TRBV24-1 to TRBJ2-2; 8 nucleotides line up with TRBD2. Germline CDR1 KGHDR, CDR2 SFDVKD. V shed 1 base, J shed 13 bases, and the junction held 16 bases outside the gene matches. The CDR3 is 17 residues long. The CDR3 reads CATSDFVAGPNTWGLFF. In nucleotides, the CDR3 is TGTGCCACCAGTGATTTTGTAGCGGGACCTAACACCTGGGGGCTGTTTTTT.

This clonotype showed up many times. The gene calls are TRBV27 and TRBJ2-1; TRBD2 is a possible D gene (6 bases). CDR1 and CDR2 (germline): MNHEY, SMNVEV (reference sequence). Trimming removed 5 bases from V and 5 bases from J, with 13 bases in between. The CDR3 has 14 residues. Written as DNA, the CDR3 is TGTGCCAGCAGTGGGGGGACGGCCGACAATGAGCAGTTCTTC. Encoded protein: CASSGGTADNEQFF.

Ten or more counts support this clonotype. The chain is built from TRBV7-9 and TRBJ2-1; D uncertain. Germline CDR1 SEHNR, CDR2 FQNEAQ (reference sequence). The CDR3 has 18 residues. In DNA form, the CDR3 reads TGTGCTTTACGCCCTATATCAAGACACCCGTTCTCCTACAATGAGCAGTTCTTC. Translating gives CALRPISRHPFSYNEQFF.

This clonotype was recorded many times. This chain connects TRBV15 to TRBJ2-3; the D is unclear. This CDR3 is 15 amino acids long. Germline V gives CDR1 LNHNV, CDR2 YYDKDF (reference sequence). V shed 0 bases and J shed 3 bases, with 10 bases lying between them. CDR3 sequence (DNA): TGTGCCACCAGCAGAGATCCCCACAGAACAGATACGCAGTATTTT. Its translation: CATSRDPHRTDTQYF.

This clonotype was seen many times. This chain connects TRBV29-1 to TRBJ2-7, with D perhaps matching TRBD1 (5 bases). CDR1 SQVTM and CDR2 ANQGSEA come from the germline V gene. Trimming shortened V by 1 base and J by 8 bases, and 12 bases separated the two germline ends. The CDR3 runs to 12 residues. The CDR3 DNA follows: TGCAGCGTTGAAGTAGCAGGGCAGAAGCAGTACTTC. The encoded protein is CSVEVAGQKQYF.